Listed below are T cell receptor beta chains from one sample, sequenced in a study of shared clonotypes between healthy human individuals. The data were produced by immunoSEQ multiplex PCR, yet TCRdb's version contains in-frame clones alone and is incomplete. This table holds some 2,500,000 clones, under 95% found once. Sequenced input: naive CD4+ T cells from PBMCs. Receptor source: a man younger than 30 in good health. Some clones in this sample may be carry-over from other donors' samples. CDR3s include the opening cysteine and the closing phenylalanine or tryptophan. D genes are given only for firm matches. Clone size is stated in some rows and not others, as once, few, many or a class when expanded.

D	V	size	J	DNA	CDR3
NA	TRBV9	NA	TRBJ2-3	TGTGCCAGCAGCCCAATGACTTTTTTTGGTGGGGCAGATACGCAGTATTTT	CASSPMTFFGGADTQYF
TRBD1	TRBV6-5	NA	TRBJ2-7	TGTGCCAGCAGAAGACAGGGGGCCTCCTACGAGCAGTACTTC	CASRRQGASYEQYF
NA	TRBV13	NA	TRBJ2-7	TGTGCCAGCCGTCACGGGACTCGTAATTACGAGCAGTACTTC	CASRHGTRNYEQYF
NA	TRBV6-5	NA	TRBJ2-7	TGTGCCAGCGGGCCCATAAGTTCTGAGCAGTACTTC	CASGPISSEQYF
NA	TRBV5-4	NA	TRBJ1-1	TGTGCCAGCAACCAGGACAGCATGAACACTGAAGCTTTCTTT	CASNQDSMNTEAFF
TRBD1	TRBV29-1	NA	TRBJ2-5	TGCAGCGTTGGCCGGGACAGGGTACAAGAGACCCAGTACTTC	CSVGRDRVQETQYF
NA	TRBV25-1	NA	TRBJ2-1	TGTGCCAGCAGTGACTCAGACGACAGCTGGGGTGAGCAGTTCTTC	CASSDSDDSWGEQFF
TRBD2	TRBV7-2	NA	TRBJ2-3	TGTGCCAGCTTCTGGGGAGGGAGAAACACAGATACGCAGTATTTT	CASFWGGRNTDTQYF
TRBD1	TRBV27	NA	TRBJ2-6	TGTGCCAGCAGTTTCCGGGACAGGGTATTCGGTGGGGCCAACGTCCTGACTTTC	CASSFRDRVFGGANVLTF
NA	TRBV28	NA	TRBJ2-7	TGTGCCAGCAGTCGCGGTAACTACGAGCAGTACTTC	CASSRGNYEQYF
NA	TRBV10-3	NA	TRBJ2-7	TGTGCCACCACAGGGAGCTCCTACGAGCAGTACTTC	CATTGSSYEQYF
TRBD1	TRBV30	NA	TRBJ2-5	TGTGCCGGCACCGGGACAGGGGGACAAGAGACCCAGTACTTC	CAGTGTGGQETQYF
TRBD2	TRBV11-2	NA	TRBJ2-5	TGTGCCTCCCGGGGGGGGGAGACCCAGTACTTC	CASRGGETQYF
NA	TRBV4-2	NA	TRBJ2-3	TGTGCCAGCAGCCAAGATGGGGCAGGGCGGTGGGGTACGCAGTATTTT	CASSQDGAGRWGTQYF
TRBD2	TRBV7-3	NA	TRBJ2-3	TGTGCCAGCAGCTTAACCGCGGGAGGGTTAGGAGATACGCAGTATTTT	CASSLTAGGLGDTQYF
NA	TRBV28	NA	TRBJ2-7	TGTGCCAGCAGTTCTTTAACGTACGAGCAGTACTTC	CASSSLTYEQYF
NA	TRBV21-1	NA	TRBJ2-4	TGTGCCAGCAGAAAAAGGGGGGCCAAAAACATTCAGTACTTC	CASRKRGAKNIQYF
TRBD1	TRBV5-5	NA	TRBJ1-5	TGTGCCAGCAGCGGGGGACAGGGAGGCAATCAGCCCCAGCATTTT	CASSGGQGGNQPQHF
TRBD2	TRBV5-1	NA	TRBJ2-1	TGCGCCAGCAGCTTGCAAGGGACTAGCGGACCCTACAATGAGCAGTTCTTC	CASSLQGTSGPYNEQFF
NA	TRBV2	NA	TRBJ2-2	TGTGCCAGCAGTGAGGGTACTAGAGCCGGGGAGCTGTTTTTT	CASSEGTRAGELFF
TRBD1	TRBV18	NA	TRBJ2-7	TGTGCCAGCTCACTCGACAGGGGGATCACCTACGAGCAGTACTTC	CASSLDRGITYEQYF
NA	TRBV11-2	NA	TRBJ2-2	TGTGCCAGCAGCACGGGACACCCCACCGGGGAGCTGTTTTTT	CASSTGHPTGELFF
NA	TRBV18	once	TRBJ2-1	TGTGCCAGCTCCCCAAGGTCTAGCGCCTACAATGAGCAGTTCTTC	CASSPRSSAYNEQFF
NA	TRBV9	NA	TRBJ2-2	TGTGCCAGCAGCGTAATGGGCGGGACAAACACCGGGGAGCTGTTTTTT	CASSVMGGTNTGELFF
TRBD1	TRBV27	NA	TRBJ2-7	TGTGCCAGCAGTTTCACGTCCCGGGACAGGGGTCAAGGCCCCTACGAGCAGTACTTC	CASSFTSRDRGQGPYEQYF
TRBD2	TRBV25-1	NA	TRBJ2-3	TGTGCCAGCAGTGAATTCCCCGGACTAGCGGGAGTAGATACGCAGTATTTT	CASSEFPGLAGVDTQYF
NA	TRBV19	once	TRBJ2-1	TGTGCCAGTAGTCAGATCCGGGACTCGAACAATGAGCAGTTCTTC	CASSQIRDSNNEQFF
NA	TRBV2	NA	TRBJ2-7	TGTGCCAGCAGTTCGAGGGGGTACGGGCGCCAGTACTTC	CASSSRGYGRQYF
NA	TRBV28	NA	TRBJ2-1	TGTGCCAGCAGTTTACCGCCCGGGACCCTGGGGTTCTTC	CASSLPPGTLGFF
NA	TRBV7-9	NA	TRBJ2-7	TGTGCCAGCAGCTTGGGGACATCCCCCTACGAGCAGTACTTC	CASSLGTSPYEQYF
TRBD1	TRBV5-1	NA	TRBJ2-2	TGCGCCAGCAGCTGGGACAGGGGGCAAGCCGGGGAGCTGTTTTTT	CASSWDRGQAGELFF
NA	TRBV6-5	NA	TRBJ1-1	TGTGCCAGCAGACGAACGGGAGCACTGAACACTGAAGCTTTCTTT	CASRRTGALNTEAFF
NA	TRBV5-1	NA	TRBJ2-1	TGCGCCAGCAGCTTCCGGCCAGTTGGGAATGAGCAGTTCTTC	CASSFRPVGNEQFF
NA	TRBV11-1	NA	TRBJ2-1	TGTGCCAGCAGCTTTGGACGTCACAATGAGCAGTTCTTC	CASSFGRHNEQFF
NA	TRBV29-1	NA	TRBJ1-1	TGCAGCGTTTTGAGACGGATGAACACTGAAGCTTTCTTT	CSVLRRMNTEAFF
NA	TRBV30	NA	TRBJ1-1	TGTGCCTGGACCGGGACGGGGACCACTGAAGCTTTCTTT	CAWTGTGTTEAFF
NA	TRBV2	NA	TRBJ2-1	TGTGCCAGCAGTGAAGTCCGGACTGCATTCTACAATGAGCAGTTCTTC	CASSEVRTAFYNEQFF
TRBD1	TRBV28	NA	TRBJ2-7	TGTGCCAGCAGTTTAGGGGGACAGGGACCCTTCGAGCAGTACTTC	CASSLGGQGPFEQYF
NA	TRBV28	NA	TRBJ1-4	TGTGCCACCAAGATATCACTCTCAACTAATGAAAAACTGTTTTTT	CATKISLSTNEKLFF
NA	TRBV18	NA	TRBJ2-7	TGTGCCAGCTCACCACGCAACTACGAGCAGTACTTC	CASSPRNYEQYF
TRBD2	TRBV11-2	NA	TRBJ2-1	TGTGCCAGCAGCTTTCTGAGCGGGAGTTACAATGAGCAGTTCTTC	CASSFLSGSYNEQFF
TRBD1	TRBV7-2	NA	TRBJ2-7	TGTGCCAGCGGAGCCGTTGGGACAGGGAGGGGCGAGCAGTACTTC	CASGAVGTGRGEQYF
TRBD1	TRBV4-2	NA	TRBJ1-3	TGTGCCAGCAGCCTCTCAATAAACCACAGGGGGCGAAGCTCTGGAAACACCATATATTTT	CASSLSINHRGRSSGNTIYF
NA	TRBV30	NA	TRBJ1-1	TGTGCCTGGAGCCCTGGGAACACTGAAGCTTTCTTT	CAWSPGNTEAFF
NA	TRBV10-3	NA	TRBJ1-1	TGTGCCCTCCGGGGGGCGGACACTGAAGCTTTCTTT	CALRGADTEAFF